The 9 T cell receptor beta chains below were found in one sample sequenced in a study of blood T cell repertoires in COVID-19. The repertoire was sequenced with immunoSEQ multiplex PCR; TCRdb's copy has only in-frame clones and lacks some. The table records 250,000 to 300,000 clones, approximately 91% of them present only once. Sample: peripheral blood. The source is a woman in her thirties with COVID-19, enrolled during active disease.

The genes are TRBV18 and TRBJ2-2, with 11 bases aligning to TRBD2. With 3 bases clipped from V and 3 bases from J, the junction kept 3 bases outside the gene matches. The CDR3 is made up of 16 amino acids. Germline-derived CDR1 and CDR2 are KGHSH and LQKENI. This chain's CDR3 is CASSPGTSGYTGELFF. As DNA, the CDR3 is TGTGCCAGCTCACCCGGGACTAGCGGATACACCGGGGAGCTGTTTTTT.

The sample holds one count of this clone. J is TRBJ1-1 and V is TRBV2; 9 positions match TRBD1. Germline CDR1 SNHLY, CDR2 FYNNEI. Unmatched junction bases numbered 7, after V lost 7 bases and J lost 4 bases. The CDR3 totals 14 residues. The CDR3 loop is CASILDRGSTEAFF. The CDR3 DNA reads as TGTGCCAGCATCCTGGACAGGGGTTCCACTGAAGCTTTCTTT.

The chain uses TRBV3-1 (or the pseudogene TRBV3-2) and TRBJ1-5, with a possible D match to TRBD1 (5 bases). The CDR3 has 15 amino acids. Germline V CDR1 and CDR2: LGHDT, YNNKEL (reference sequence). V was cut by 4 bases and J by 4 bases, with 14 bases left in between. The CDR3 protein is CASSLREGPNQPQHF. The CDR3 nucleotides read TGTGCCAGCAGCCTTAGGGAGGGGCCTAATCAGCCCCAGCATTTT.

This clone was detected once. The chain links TRBV6-5 to TRBJ2-7; TRBD2 agrees at 9 bases. Germline V gene data show CDR1 as MNHEY and CDR2 as SVGAGI. This CDR3 spans 15 amino acids. V lost 8 bases to trimming and J lost 3 bases; unmatched junction nucleotides: 11. The CDR3 nucleotides are TGTGCCAGCGGGAAAAAACTAGCGGGCGGCTACGAGCAGTACTTC. Its protein product is CASGKKLAGGYEQYF.

The chain uses TRBV4-1 and TRBJ1-2; maybe TRBD1 (5 bases). The length of the CDR3 is 13 residues. V was shortened by 1 base and J by 2 bases, with 5 bases between the two germline ends. Germline V gives CDR1 MGHRA, CDR2 YSYEKL. The CDR3: CASSQGQNYGYTF. CDR3 nucleotide sequence: TGCGCCAGCAGCCAAGGACAGAACTATGGCTACACCTTC.

The rearrangement uses TRBV27 and TRBJ2-5; D may be TRBD2 (5 bases). Trimming removed 5 bases from V and 5 bases from J, with 18 bases in between. Germline V gene data show CDR1 as MNHEY and CDR2 as SMNVEV (reference sequence). The CDR3 totals 15 residues. The CDR3 here is CASSRDHKRRETQYF. The CDR3 DNA reads as TGTGCCAGCAGTAGAGATCACAAGCGGCGGGAGACCCAGTACTTC.

This chain joins TRBV20-1 and TRBJ1-2; D possibly corresponds to TRBD1 (6 bases). In germline, CDR1 is DFQATT, CDR2 SNEGSKA (reference sequence). With 3 bases removed from V and 0 bases from J, the gap between germline ends came to 14 bases. The CDR3 spans 15 residues. This CDR3 reads CSASPDRRANYGYTF. DNA of the CDR3: TGCAGTGCTAGTCCTGACAGGCGTGCTAACTATGGCTACACCTTC.

CDR3 in amino acids: CASSLRTSGRGEQFF. DNA of the CDR3: TGTGCCAGCAGCCTTCGGACTAGCGGGAGAGGTGAGCAGTTCTTC. V usage is TRBV9 and J usage is TRBJ2-1; 13 positions agree with TRBD2. Trimming removed 4 bases from V and 9 bases from J; junction bases left unmatched: 7. The CDR3 runs to 15 residues. The germline CDR1 and CDR2 sequences are SGDLS and YYNGEE.

The V call is TRBV30, the J call TRBJ1-5; possibly TRBD1 for D (5 bases). V was clipped by 1 base and J by 9 bases, with 19 bases between them. CDR3 length: 15 amino acids. The V gene's germline CDR1 is GTSNPN and CDR2 SVGIG (reference sequence). This chain's CDR3 is CAWSGGTPSDWPQHF. CDR3 DNA: TGTGCCTGGAGTGGCGGGACTCCCAGTGATTGGCCCCAGCATTTT.